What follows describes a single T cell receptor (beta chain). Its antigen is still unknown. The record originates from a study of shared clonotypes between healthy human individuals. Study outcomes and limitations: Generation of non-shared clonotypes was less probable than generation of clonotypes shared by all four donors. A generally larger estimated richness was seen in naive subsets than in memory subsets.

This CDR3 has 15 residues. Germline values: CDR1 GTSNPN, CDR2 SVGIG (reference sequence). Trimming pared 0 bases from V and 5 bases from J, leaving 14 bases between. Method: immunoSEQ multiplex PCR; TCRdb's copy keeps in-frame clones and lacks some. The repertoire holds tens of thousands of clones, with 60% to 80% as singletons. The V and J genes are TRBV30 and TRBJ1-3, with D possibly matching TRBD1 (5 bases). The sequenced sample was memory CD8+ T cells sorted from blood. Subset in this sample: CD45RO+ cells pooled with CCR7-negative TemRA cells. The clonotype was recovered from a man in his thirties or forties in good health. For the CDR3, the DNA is TGTGCCTGGAGTGTAGCCCAGGGCTTTCGAAACACCATATATTTT. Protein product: CAWSVAQGFRNTIYF.